The clone carrying this TCR beta chain was seen many times. Its antigen is still unknown. The ends lost 0 bases at V and 6 bases at J; junction bases unmatched: 7. The germline V gene has CDR1 SGDLS and CDR2 YYNGEE. The CDR3 is made up of 16 amino acids. The sorted Tregs were CD4+CD25+CD127-/low cells. Findings and limits, study-wide: Greatest tumor Treg TCR overlap was with tumor naive CD4+ cells. The TCR gene usage of tumor memory CD4+ T cells clustered together with blood and lymph node memory CD4+ cells and with lymph node naive CD4+ cells. Whole repertoires were not studied in the larger cohort, only one V-J beta rearrangement.

Full-length variable regions came from constant-region reverse primers plus semi-nested Nested Universal Primer A PCR. TCRdb re-analysed the 5' RACE reads in MiXCR, keeping a single row per CDR3 protein. Of around 50,000 distinct CDR3 sequences in the sample, about 26% are singletons; the top ten hold 2% to 2.5%. Sequencing input: tumor-infiltrating Tregs sorted from the breast tumor. This TCR was sampled from a female donor with breast cancer. The chain recombines TRBV9 with TRBJ2-3, with TRBD2 matching over 10 bases. The DNA for the CDR3 is TGTGCCAGCAGCGTAGCTAGCGGGGGCTCAATGGATACGCAGTATTTT. It is translated as CASSVASGGSMDTQYF.